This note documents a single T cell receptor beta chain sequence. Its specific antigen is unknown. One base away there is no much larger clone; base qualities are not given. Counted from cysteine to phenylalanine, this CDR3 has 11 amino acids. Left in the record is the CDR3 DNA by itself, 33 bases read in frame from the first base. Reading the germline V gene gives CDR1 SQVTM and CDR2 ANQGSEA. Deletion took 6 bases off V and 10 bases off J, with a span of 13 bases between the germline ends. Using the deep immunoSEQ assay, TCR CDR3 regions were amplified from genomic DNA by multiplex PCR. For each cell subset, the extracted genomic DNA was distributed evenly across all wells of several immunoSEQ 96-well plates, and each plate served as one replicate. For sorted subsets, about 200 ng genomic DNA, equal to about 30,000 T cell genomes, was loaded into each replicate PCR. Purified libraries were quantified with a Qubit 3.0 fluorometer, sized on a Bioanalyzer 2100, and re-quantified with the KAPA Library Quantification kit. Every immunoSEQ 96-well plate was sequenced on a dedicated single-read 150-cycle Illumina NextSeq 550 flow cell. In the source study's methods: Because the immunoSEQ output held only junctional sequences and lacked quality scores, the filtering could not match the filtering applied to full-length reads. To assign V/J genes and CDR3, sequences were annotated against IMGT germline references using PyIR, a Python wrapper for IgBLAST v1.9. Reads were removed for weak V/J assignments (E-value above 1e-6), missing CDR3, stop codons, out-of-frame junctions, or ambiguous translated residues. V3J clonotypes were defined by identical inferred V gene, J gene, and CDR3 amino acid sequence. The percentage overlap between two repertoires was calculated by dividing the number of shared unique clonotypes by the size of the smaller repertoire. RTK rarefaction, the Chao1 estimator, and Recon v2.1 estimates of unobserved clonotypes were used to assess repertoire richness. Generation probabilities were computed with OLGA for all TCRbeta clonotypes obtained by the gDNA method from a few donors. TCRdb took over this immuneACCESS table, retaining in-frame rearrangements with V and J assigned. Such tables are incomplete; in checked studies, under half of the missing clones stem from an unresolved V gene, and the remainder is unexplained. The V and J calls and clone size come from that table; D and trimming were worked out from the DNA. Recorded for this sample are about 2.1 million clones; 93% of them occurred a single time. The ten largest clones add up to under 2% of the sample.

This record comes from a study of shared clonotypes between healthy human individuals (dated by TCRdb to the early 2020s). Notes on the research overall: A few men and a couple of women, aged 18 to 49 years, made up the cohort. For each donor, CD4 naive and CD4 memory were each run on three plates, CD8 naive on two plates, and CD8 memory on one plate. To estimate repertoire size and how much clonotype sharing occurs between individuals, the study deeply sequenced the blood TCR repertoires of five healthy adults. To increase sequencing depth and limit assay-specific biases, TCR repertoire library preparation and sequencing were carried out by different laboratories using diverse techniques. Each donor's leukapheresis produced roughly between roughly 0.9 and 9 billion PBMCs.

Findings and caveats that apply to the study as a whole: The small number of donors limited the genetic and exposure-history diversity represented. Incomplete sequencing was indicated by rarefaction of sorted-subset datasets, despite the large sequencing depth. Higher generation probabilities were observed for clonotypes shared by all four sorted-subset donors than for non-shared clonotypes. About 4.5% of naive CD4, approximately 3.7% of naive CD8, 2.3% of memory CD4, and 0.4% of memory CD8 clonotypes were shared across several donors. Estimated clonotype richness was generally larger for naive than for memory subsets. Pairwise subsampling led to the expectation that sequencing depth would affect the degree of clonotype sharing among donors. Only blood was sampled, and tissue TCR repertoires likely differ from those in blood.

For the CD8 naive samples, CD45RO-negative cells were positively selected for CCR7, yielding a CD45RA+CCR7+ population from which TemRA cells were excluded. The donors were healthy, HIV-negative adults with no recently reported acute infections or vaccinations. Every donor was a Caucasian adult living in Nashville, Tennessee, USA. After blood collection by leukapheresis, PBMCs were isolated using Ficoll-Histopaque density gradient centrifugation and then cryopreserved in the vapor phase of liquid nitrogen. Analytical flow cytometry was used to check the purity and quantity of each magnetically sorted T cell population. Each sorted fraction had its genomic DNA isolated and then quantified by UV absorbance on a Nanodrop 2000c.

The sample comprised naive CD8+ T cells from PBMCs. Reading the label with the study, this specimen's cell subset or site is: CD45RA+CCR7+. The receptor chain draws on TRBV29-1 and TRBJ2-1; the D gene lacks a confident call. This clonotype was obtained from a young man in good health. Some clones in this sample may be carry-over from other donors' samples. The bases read TGCAGCGTGTGGGTGGTAAACGAGCAGTTCTTC. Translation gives CSVWVVNEQFF.